This TCR beta chain was sequenced during a study of tissue T cells after allogeneic stem cell transplantation. Study details: Tissue samples with histologically apparent lymphocytes on H&E review were prioritized for sequencing. Regarding the study as a whole: Across patients, clones rarely overlapped, yet motif clusters were shared tissue-specifically. Tissue-detected TCR repertoire was only partly captured by blood and spleen T cells. Anatomically similar tissues had similar TCR repertoires within each patient.

As to this clone: Antigen specificity is unknown.

The length of the CDR3 is 14 residues. Germline-derived CDR1 and CDR2 are KGHSH and LQKENI. Trimming removed 2 bases from V and 1 base from J, with 9 bases in between. TCRdb keeps only in-frame clones here, not all; method: immunoSEQ multiplex PCR. The table lists 8,500 to 10,000 clones, 56% of them singletons. The V call is TRBV18, the J call TRBJ2-7; D gene uncertain. The sequence derives from a female donor over 55 with lung cancer. The material was tissue from the jejunum, obtained at autopsy. CDR3 in amino acids: CASSPVSGSYEQYF. For the CDR3, the DNA is TGTGCCAGCTCACCAGTCTCAGGATCCTACGAGCAGTACTTC.